These 18 T cell receptor beta chains originate from one sample sequenced in a study of identical twins. TCRdb fed the 5' RACE reads into MiXCR, producing one record per CDR3 protein. The table has about 470,000 distinct CDR3 sequences, about 24% seen once; the top ten hold 2.9%. In addition, the sample was reused for a study of T cells expressing NK-cell markers.

Material: CD4+ T cells sorted from blood. The receptors were gathered from a woman aged 18-29 years in good health.

This clonotype has more than one count but fewer than ten. The V call is TRBV4-1, the J call TRBJ2-3; 8 bases match TRBD1. The CDR3 has 17 residues. The germline V gene has CDR1 MGHRA and CDR2 YSYEKL. After removal of 4 bases from V and 3 bases from J, the junction contained 12 bases not matched to a gene. The CDR3 loop is CASSRQMDRVKTDTQYF. CDR3 in DNA: TGCGCCAGCAGCCGACAAATGGACAGGGTAAAAACAGATACGCAGTATTTT.

The V and J genes are TRBV28 and TRBJ2-1; 12 positions match TRBD2. The trim removed 9 bases at V and 7 bases at J, leaving 4 bases unmatched. The CDR3 spans 13 residues. Germline V gives CDR1 MDHEN, CDR2 SYDVKM. The chain's CDR3 is CASLAGGGNEQFF. DNA of the CDR3: TGTGCCAGTCTAGCGGGGGGGGGAAATGAGCAGTTCTTC.

The rearrangement links TRBV10-1 to TRBJ1-5; 7 bases align to TRBD1. V shed 6 bases and J 0 bases; nucleotides not matched to a gene: 2. CDR1 and CDR2 (germline): WNHNN, SYGVQD (reference sequence). The CDR3 sequence is 14 residues long. CDR3 DNA: TGCGCCAGCAGGGGACAGCTTAGCAATCAGCCCCAGCATTTT. This gives the protein CASRGQLSNQPQHF.

This clonotype was seen a few times. The genes are TRBV7-9 and TRBJ1-2, with D perhaps matching TRBD1 (5 bases). Germline loops: CDR1 SEHNR, CDR2 FQNEAQ (reference sequence). This CDR3 is 15 amino acids long. V dropped 1 base and J dropped 4 bases, with 13 bases sitting between them. The CDR3 region has the DNA TGTGCCAGCAGCTTAGGCGCGGGGGGATTCTATGGCTACACCTTC. Translated: CASSLGAGGFYGYTF.

The chain couples TRBV18 to TRBJ1-3; D is unclear. This CDR3 spans 13 amino acids. Trimming removed 3 bases from V and 8 bases from J, with 11 bases in between. The germline V gene encodes CDR1 KGHSH and CDR2 LQKENI. CDR3 nucleotide sequence: TGTGCCAGCTCACCTCGGATCCTCGACACCATATATTTT. Translation: CASSPRILDTIYF.

This rearrangement joins TRBV5-1 to TRBJ2-1; D is uncertain. This CDR3 has 14 amino acids. CDR1 and CDR2 (germline): SGHRS, YFSETQ. V lost 0 bases, J lost 7 bases, and 11 bases lay in between. CDR3 loop: CASSLASAGNEQFF. For the CDR3, the DNA is TGCGCCAGCAGCTTGGCATCTGCCGGGAATGAGCAGTTCTTC.

The J gene is TRBJ2-2, the V gene TRBV5-1; D may match TRBD1 or TRBD2 (5 bases each). The CDR3 consists of 17 residues. Per the germline V gene, CDR1 is SGHRS and CDR2 is YFSETQ. The ends were cut back, 6 bases at V and 6 bases at J, with 24 bases in the middle. Written as DNA, the CDR3 is TGCGCCAGCAACAACTGGGACCTGGGCCAGCGGTCCGGGGAGCTGTTTTTT. The encoded protein is CASNNWDLGQRSGELFF. Full variable domain (rest looked up from reference TRBV5-1 and TRBJ2-2): KAGVTQTPRYLIKTRGQQVTLSCSPISGHRSVSWYQQTPGQGLQFLFEYFSETQRNKGNFPGRFSGRQFSNSRSEMNVSTLELGDSALYLCASNNWDLGQRSGELFFGEGSRLTVL.

CDR3 in amino acids: CASSLRDTLMNTEAFF. The CDR3 coding sequence is TGTGCCAGCAGCCTTCGGGACACCCTCATGAACACTGAAGCTTTCTTT. V is TRBV11-2 and J is TRBJ1-1; D perhaps matches TRBD1 (6 bases). CDR1 and CDR2 (germline): SGHAT, FQNNGV. The ends were cut back, 5 bases at V and 0 bases at J, with 16 bases in the middle. The CDR3 totals 16 residues.

This clonotype was counted a few times. The CDR3 spells CASSRPPDANNEQFF. The CDR3 DNA reads TGTGCCAGCTCACGACCCCCTGACGCAAACAATGAGCAGTTCTTC. The rearrangement uses TRBV18 and TRBJ2-1; D remains ambiguous. Germline V gene lookup returns CDR1 KGHSH and CDR2 LQKENI. The V end was cut by 4 bases, the J end by 5 bases, with 15 bases between. This CDR3 is 15 amino acids long.

The table lists this clonotype with a few counts. The rearrangement joins TRBV19 to TRBJ2-1, with D tentatively TRBD2 (6 bases). V was pared by 3 bases and J by 10 bases, with 16 bases between. The germline gives CDR1 LNHDA, CDR2 SQIVND (reference sequence). The CDR3 is made up of 14 amino acids. The CDR3 DNA is TGTGCCAGTAGTATCGGGAGTCCCTTAGCGGAGCAGTTCTTC. Translation: CASSIGSPLAEQFF.

The genes are TRBV30 and TRBJ1-2; perhaps TRBD1 as D (5 bases). The V gene's germline CDR1 is GTSNPN and CDR2 SVGIG (reference sequence). Trimming removed 2 bases at V and 8 bases at J, with 18 bases between. This CDR3 is built from 14 residues. The CDR3 DNA sequence: TGTGCCTGGAGTCGAAAACAGGATTCACTGGGCTACACCTTC. Its translation: CAWSRKQDSLGYTF.

This clonotype has more than one count but fewer than ten. This chain connects TRBV7-8 to TRBJ2-1; the match to TRBD2 covers 9 bases. The germline CDR1 and CDR2 sequences are SGHVS and FQNEAQ. V lost 5 bases to trimming and J lost 8 bases; unmatched junction nucleotides: 7. This CDR3 has 14 amino acids. The DNA of the CDR3 is TGTGCCAGCAGCCCGGGACTAGCCGAGGATGAGCAGTTCTTC. It codes for CASSPGLAEDEQFF.

The V gene is TRBV19, the J gene TRBJ2-7; a possible D gene is TRBD1 (6 bases). Trimming left V 6 bases short and J 3 bases short, with 15 bases between. Germline values: CDR1 LNHDA, CDR2 SQIVND (reference sequence). The CDR3 consists of 14 residues. CDR3 in DNA: TGTGCCAGTAGCGACATCTTACAGGGCTACGAGCAGTACTTC. Amino acid sequence: CASSDILQGYEQYF.

This chain joins TRBV7-9 and TRBJ2-1; no clear D. Trimming took off 0 bases at V and 6 bases at J, with 6 bases between the two ends. Germline V CDR1 and CDR2: SEHNR, FQNEAQ (reference sequence). The CDR3 consists of 13 residues. CDR3 amino acids: CASSLASPNEQFF. In DNA, the CDR3 is TGTGCCAGCAGCTTAGCGTCCCCCAATGAGCAGTTCTTC.

This chain connects TRBV27 to TRBJ2-7; 10 positions match TRBD1. This CDR3 contains 16 residues. J was trimmed by 2 bases and V by 3 bases; bases with no gene match: 7. Germline values: CDR1 MNHEY, CDR2 SMNVEV (reference sequence). This CDR3 is CASSFKDRGPPYEQYF. CDR3 coding DNA: TGTGCCAGCAGTTTCAAAGACAGGGGGCCCCCCTACGAGCAGTACTTC.

V is TRBV5-1 and J is TRBJ2-7; D may be TRBD2 (6 bases). Trimming removed 2 bases at V and 0 bases at J, with 12 bases between. Per the germline V gene, CDR1 is SGHRS and CDR2 is YFSETQ. The CDR3 is 15 amino acids. The CDR3 here is CASSLGTSSSYEQYF. In nucleotides, the CDR3 is TGCGCCAGCAGCTTAGGGACTTCCAGCTCCTACGAGCAGTACTTC.

The V call is TRBV6-1, the J call TRBJ2-5; 10 positions match TRBD2. V was clipped by 5 bases and J by 3 bases; unmatched bases: 6. The CDR3 length is 15 residues. Germline V gene data show CDR1 as MNHNS and CDR2 as SASEGT. The CDR3 region has the DNA TGTGCCAGCAGTACCACGCTAGCGGGAGAAGAGACCCAGTACTTC. It yields the protein CASSTTLAGEETQYF.

This clonotype was seen a handful of times. The chain couples TRBV20-1 to TRBJ1-1, with D hard to call. Germline loops: CDR1 DFQATT, CDR2 SNEGSKA (reference sequence). The germline V and J ends were trimmed by 0 bases and 1 base, with 6 bases remaining between them. The CDR3 is made up of 13 amino acids. CDR3 DNA: TGCAGTGCTAGAGATTTCCGGAACACTGAAGCTTTCTTT. It is translated as CSARDFRNTEAFF.